This entry lists 25 T cell receptor beta chains sequenced from one sample in a study of T cells after yellow fever vaccination. TCRdb ran MiXCR on the 5' RACE reads and lists one entry per CDR3 protein. The sample shows some 170,000 distinct CDR3 sequences, 9.3% of them seen only once. Sequenced material: CD8+ T cells sorted from PBMCs, taken 45 days after the yellow fever booster vaccination. The receptor source for this set is a man aged 18 to 29 who received the YFV17D yellow fever vaccine.

The chain recombines TRBV5-4 with TRBJ1-1, with D possibly TRBD1 on 6 matching bases. CDR1 and CDR2 (germline): SGHNT, YYREEE (reference sequence). CDR3 length: 15 residues. Trimming stripped 2 bases from V and 0 bases from J, with 11 bases between. The CDR3 protein is CASSLGGSLNTEAFF. DNA of the CDR3: TGTGCCAGCAGCTTAGGGGGGAGCCTGAACACTGAAGCTTTCTTT.

There are many counts of this clonotype. The chain uses TRBV6-4 and TRBJ2-3; 11 positions match TRBD2. The CDR3 consists of 16 residues. With 0 bases clipped from V and 2 bases from J, the junction kept 1 base outside the gene matches. The germline CDR1 and CDR2 sequences are MRHNA and SNTAGT. In DNA form, the CDR3 reads TGTGCCAGCAGTGACTCTAGCGGGGGGGCCACAGATACGCAGTATTTT. Protein: CASSDSSGGATDTQYF.

This chain links TRBV29-1 with TRBJ1-1; 7 positions agree with TRBD1. Germline V CDR1 and CDR2: SQVTM, ANQGSEA. Trimming removed 1 base from V and 7 bases from J; junction bases left unmatched: 9. The CDR3 runs to 14 residues. The DNA for the CDR3 is TGCAGCGTTGAAGCCGTGGGGACAGTCGATGAAGCTTTCTTT. It specifies CSVEAVGTVDEAFF.

The chain recombines TRBV4-3 with TRBJ2-3; 8 bases are shared with TRBD2. Trimming cost V 0 bases and J 9 bases; bases outside gene matches: 2. CDR3 length: 13 amino acids. The V gene's germline CDR1 is LGHNA and CDR2 YSLEER. CDR3: CASSQDSGGTQYF. CDR3 in DNA: TGCGCCAGCAGCCAAGACAGCGGGGGCACGCAGTATTTT.

This clonotype was counted a few times. The chain links TRBV12-3 or TRBV12-4 to TRBJ1-2; TRBD1 aligns across 7 bases. This CDR3 comprises 14 residues. V dropped 5 bases and J dropped 4; count of bases not matched to a gene: 7. The CDR3 sequence is CASSPRGAPYGYTF. The CDR3 bases are TGTGCCAGCAGTCCCAGGGGGGCCCCCTATGGCTACACCTTC.

A few counts support this clonotype. The genes are TRBV7-6 and TRBJ2-7; D is uncertain. The CDR3 is made up of 16 amino acids. V lost 5 bases and J 5 bases, leaving 22 bases between the germline ends. Germline lookup yields CDR1 SGHVS and CDR2 FNYEAQ. The CDR3 DNA reads TGTGCCAGCAGCCCATCGACCATGGTTACATCCGACGAGCAGTACTTC. Its translation is CASSPSTMVTSDEQYF.

The chain is built from TRBV4-2 and TRBJ2-1, with TRBD2 matching 7 bases. The V segment lost 3 bases and the J segment 11 bases; nucleotides outside the gene matches: 4. The CDR3 sequence is 12 residues long. In germline, CDR1 is LGHNA, CDR2 YNFKEQ. CDR3 nucleotides: TGTGCCAGCAGCCATGGGGGGGATAAGCAGTTCTTC. Protein: CASSHGGDKQFF.

The chain uses TRBV6-5 and TRBJ2-4; 7 bases fit TRBD2. Germline V gene data show CDR1 as MNHEY and CDR2 as SVGAGI. The CDR3 length is 15 residues. The junction had 8 bases not matched to a gene; V was cut back by 6 bases and J by 3 bases. CDR3 in DNA: TGTGCCAGCAGCTTGGGGGGGGTTGGCAAAAACATTCAGTACTTC. This translates into CASSLGGVGKNIQYF.

The V gene is TRBV28, the J gene TRBJ1-4, with TRBD1 matching 8 bases. V trimming: 3 bases; J trimming: 7 bases; junction bases outside the gene matches: 4. Germline CDR1 reads MDHEN; CDR2 reads SYDVKM. The CDR3 is 14 residues long. CDR3: CASSFRGQREKLFF. In DNA form, the CDR3 reads TGTGCCAGCAGTTTCAGGGGGCAGCGTGAAAAACTGTTTTTT.

This clonotype was seen a handful of times. The genes are TRBV4-2 and TRBJ1-1, with TRBD1 matching over 9 bases. Germline CDR1 and CDR2: LGHNA and YNFKEQ. Trimming at V came to 4 bases and at J to 3 bases, leaving 9 bases not matched to a gene. The length of the CDR3 is 16 residues. The CDR3 DNA reads TGTGCCAGCAGCCGGAAACAGGGGGCCGTGGACACTGAAGCTTTCTTT. Amino acid sequence: CASSRKQGAVDTEAFF.

This clonotype was counted a few times. The chain couples TRBV20-1 to TRBJ1-1; tentatively, D is TRBD1 (5 bases). V gave up 3 bases and J gave up 8 bases, with 7 bases separating them. The CDR3 is 10 amino acids. Germline V gives CDR1 DFQATT, CDR2 SNEGSKA (reference sequence). The CDR3 DNA reads TGCAGTGCTAGTGACAGAGAAGCTTTCTTT. Translated, it gives CSASDREAFF.

The chain uses TRBV10-3 and TRBJ1-6; D remains ambiguous. The CDR3 has 12 amino acids. V was shortened by 5 bases and J by 6 bases, with 5 bases between the two germline ends. Germline CDR1 and CDR2: ENHRY and SYGVKD. CDR3 sequence: CAISTSNSPLHF. DNA of the CDR3: TGTGCCATCAGTACCTCTAATTCACCCCTCCACTTT.

This clonotype was observed many times. The J gene is TRBJ1-5, the V gene TRBV4-1; D gene ambiguous. Germline V gives CDR1 MGHRA, CDR2 YSYEKL. This CDR3 is 14 amino acids long. Trimming took off 4 bases at V and 1 base at J, with 8 bases between the two ends. DNA of the CDR3: TGCGCCAGCAGCCCGGGCCTGAGCAATCAGCCCCAGCATTTT. Amino acids: CASSPGLSNQPQHF.

There are a few counts of this clonotype. The chain has TRBV20-1 and TRBJ2-1, with D unclear. V was pared by 2 bases and J by 2 bases, with 7 bases between. The CDR3 loop spans 13 amino acids. Looked up from germline, CDR1 is DFQATT and CDR2 is SNEGSKA (reference sequence). The DNA of the CDR3 is TGCAGTGCTAGAACCGAGGCCTACAATGAGCAGTTCTTC. Its protein is CSARTEAYNEQFF.

This clonotype appeared a few times. This chain links TRBV24-1 with TRBJ1-1; possible D gene TRBD1, 5 bases. The V and J ends lost 5 bases and 3 bases respectively, with 9 bases between them. CDR1 is KGHDR, CDR2 SFDVKD, per germline. The CDR3 sequence is 13 residues long. The CDR3 loop reads CATSARDHTEAFF. DNA for the CDR3: TGTGCCACCAGTGCTCGGGACCACACTGAAGCTTTCTTT.

V is TRBV30 and J is TRBJ2-5; no definite D call. The V gene's germline CDR1 is GTSNPN and CDR2 SVGIG (reference sequence). The CDR3 consists of 10 residues. Trimming took 4 bases from V and 13 from J, leaving 13 bases between them. Written as DNA, the CDR3 is TGTGCCTGGAAAGAGACCGTGTCGTACTTC. Protein: CAWKETVSYF.

This clonotype has at least ten counts. The rearrangement links TRBV20-1 to TRBJ2-3; 9 bases agree with TRBD2. The CDR3 consists of 15 residues. V was pared by 1 base and J by 4 bases, with 6 bases of the junction left unmatched. From germline, CDR1 is DFQATT and CDR2 SNEGSKA (reference sequence). CDR3 region: CSARASGTKPDTQYF. The CDR3, as DNA: TGCAGTGCTAGAGCTAGCGGGACTAAACCAGATACGCAGTATTTT.

V and J are TRBV11-2 and TRBJ2-2; TRBD1 aligns across 7 bases. Trimming cost V 4 bases and J 4 bases; bases outside gene matches: 9. There are 16 residues in the CDR3. Germline CDR1 is SGHAT and CDR2 is FQNNGV. DNA of the CDR3: TGTGCCAGCAGCTCTACCGGGACAGTGCGCACCGGGGAGCTGTTTTTT. Translating gives CASSSTGTVRTGELFF. Variable domain in full (rest from reference TRBV11-2 and TRBJ2-2): EAGVAQSPRYKIIEKRQSVAFWCNPISGHATLYWYQQILGQGPKLLIQFQNNGVVDDSQLPKDRFSAERLKGVDSTLKIQPAKLEDSAVYLCASSSTGTVRTGELFFGEGSRLTVL.

Ten or more counts support this clonotype. V usage is TRBV2 and J usage is TRBJ2-6; 9 nucleotides align to TRBD1. CDR1 is SNHLY and CDR2 is FYNNEI in the germline V gene. The CDR3 extends over 18 amino acids. After removal of 7 bases from V and 4 bases from J, the junction contained 14 bases not matched to a gene. The CDR3, as DNA: TGTGCCAGCATCCAAGGTCGGGACAGGGTGTTGGGGGCCAACGTCCTGACTTTC. The encoded protein is CASIQGRDRVLGANVLTF.

This clonotype was detected many times. The V and J genes are TRBV29-1 and TRBJ2-5; D possibly corresponds to TRBD2 (7 bases). CDR3 length: 16 amino acids. The germline gives CDR1 SQVTM, CDR2 ANQGSEA. Deletions cut 7 bases from V and 2 bases from J, with 23 bases between. The CDR3 nucleotides read TGCAGCGCTATGAAGATGTTAGGGGGGGTTCAAGAGACCCAGTACTTC. The encoded protein is CSAMKMLGGVQETQYF.

This chain connects TRBV7-9 to TRBJ1-2; D is undetermined. The CDR3 length is 13 residues. Trimming pared 3 bases from V and 2 bases from J, leaving 7 bases between. In germline, CDR1 is SEHNR, CDR2 FQNEAQ (reference sequence). Written as DNA, the CDR3 is TGTGCCAGCAGCTTTGCCAGCAACTATGGCTACACCTTC. Encoded protein: CASSFASNYGYTF. Based on the CDR3 plus reference TRBV7-9 and TRBJ1-2, the full variable domain is DTGVSQNPRHKITKRGQNVTFRCDPISEHNRLYWYRQTLGQGPEFLTYFQNEAQLEKSRLLSDRFSAERPKGSFSTLEIQRTEQGDSAMYLCASSFASNYGYTFGSGTRLTVV.

This clonotype was picked up a small number of times. The chain is built from TRBV19 and TRBJ1-2; no clear D gene. Germline assignment: CDR1 LNHDA and CDR2 SQIVND (reference sequence). CDR3 length: 15 amino acids. V gave up 3 bases and J gave up 1 base, with 12 bases separating them. This chain's CDR3 is CASSIGLSDNYGYTF. CDR3 coding DNA: TGTGCCAGTAGTATTGGGCTGAGCGATAACTATGGCTACACCTTC.

This clonotype occurred many times. The rearrangement joins TRBV4-3 to TRBJ1-1, with 12 bases matching TRBD1. Germline values: CDR1 LGHNA, CDR2 YSLEER. Trimming removed 3 bases from V and 3 bases from J; junction bases left unmatched: 14. This CDR3 is built from 19 residues. The CDR3 DNA sequence: TGCGCCAGCAGCCATCCCGGGACAGGGGGCCCCGACCGCTACACTGAAGCTTTCTTT. This codes for CASSHPGTGGPDRYTEAFF.

The table lists this clonotype with a few counts. This chain uses TRBV7-8 with TRBJ1-4, with a possible D match to TRBD1 (5 bases). CDR3 length: 14 amino acids. Germline CDR1 reads SGHVS; CDR2 reads FQNEAQ. Trimming left V 3 bases short and J 8 bases short, with 13 bases between. The CDR3 DNA reads TGTGCCAGCAGCTTTGGAGGGACGACGGAAAAACTGTTTTTT. Its translation is CASSFGGTTEKLFF.

This chain links TRBV6-2 or TRBV6-3 with TRBJ1-2; D remains unclear. The CDR3 runs to 14 residues. V was clipped by 2 bases and J by 4 bases, with 11 bases between them. Germline V gene lookup returns CDR1 MNHEY and CDR2 SVGEGT. CDR3 DNA sequence: TGTGCCAGCAGTTACGGCGGCCAGATCTATGGCTACACCTTC. Translation: CASSYGGQIYGYTF.